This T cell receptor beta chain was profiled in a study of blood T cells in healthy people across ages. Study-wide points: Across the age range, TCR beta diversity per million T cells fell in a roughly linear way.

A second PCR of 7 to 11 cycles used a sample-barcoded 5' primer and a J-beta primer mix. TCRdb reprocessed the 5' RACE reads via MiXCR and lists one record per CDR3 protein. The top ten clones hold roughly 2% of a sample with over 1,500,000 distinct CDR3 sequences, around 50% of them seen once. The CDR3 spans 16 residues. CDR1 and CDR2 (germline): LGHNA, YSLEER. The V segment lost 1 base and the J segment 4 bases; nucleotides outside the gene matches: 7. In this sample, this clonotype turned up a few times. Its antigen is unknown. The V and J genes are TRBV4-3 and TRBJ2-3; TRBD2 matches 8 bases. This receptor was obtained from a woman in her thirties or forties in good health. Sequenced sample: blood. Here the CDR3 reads CASSQVDGGEADTQYF. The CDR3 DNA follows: TGCGCCAGCAGCCAAGTAGACGGGGGGGAGGCAGATACGCAGTATTTT.